Below, 13 T cell receptor beta chains from the same sample are listed, as sequenced in a study of low-dose radiotherapy and immunotherapy resistance in tumors. Time point noted: before trial treatment. TRAV and TRBV primers primed cDNA for both TCRalpha and TCRbeta. TCRs underwent approximately 20 PCR cycles of amplification with a constant-region primer and V-primer adapter. TCRdb reanalysed the reads using MiXCR and keeps one entry per CDR3 protein. The sample lists fewer than 95,000 distinct CDR3 sequences, more than 7.5% occurring once. The specimen was PBMCs, collected before treatment. The source is a male donor with prostate cancer.

The table lists this clonotype with many counts. CDR3 protein: CASSDIMASPGELFF. CDR3 nucleotide sequence: TGTGCCAGCAGTGATATTATGGCGAGTCCCGGGGAGCTGTTTTTT. The V call is TRBV2, the J call TRBJ2-2; D gene uncertain. Trimming left V 3 bases short and J 6 bases short, with 14 bases between. The CDR3 runs 15 residues. Germline-derived CDR1 and CDR2 are SNHLY and FYNNEI.

In this sample, this clonotype turned up many times. J is TRBJ2-6 and V is TRBV5-1; D is undetermined. The length of the CDR3 is 15 residues. The ends were cut back, 4 bases at V and 1 base at J, with 9 bases in the middle. Germline CDR1 reads SGHRS; CDR2 reads YFSETQ. This chain's CDR3 is CASSPSESGANVLTF. The DNA of the CDR3 is TGCGCCAGCAGCCCATCGGAGTCTGGGGCCAACGTCCTGACTTTC. The full variable domain, completed using reference TRBV5-1 and TRBJ2-6, is KAGVTQTPRYLIKTRGQQVTLSCSPISGHRSVSWYQQTPGQGLQFLFEYFSETQRNKGNFPGRFSGRQFSNSRSEMNVSTLELGDSALYLCASSPSESGANVLTFGAGSRLTVL.

In its sample, this clonotype was seen many times. This chain joins TRBV5-1 and TRBJ2-1, with 10 bases that match TRBD2. V dropped 3 bases and J dropped 8; count of bases not matched to a gene: 11. In germline, CDR1 is SGHRS, CDR2 YFSETQ. CDR3 size: 16 residues. The CDR3 DNA is TGCGCCAGCAGCTCCGTAGGAGCGGGAGGGAAGGATGAGCAGTTCTTC. It is translated as CASSSVGAGGKDEQFF.

This clonotype was recorded at least ten times. The chain uses TRBV7-3 and TRBJ2-1, with a tentative D call TRBD2 (7 bases). Germline V lookup: CDR1 SGHTA, CDR2 FQGTGA. The CDR3 is made up of 15 amino acids. V dropped 0 bases and J dropped 6 bases, with 12 bases sitting between them. CDR3 nucleotide sequence: TGTGCCAGCAGCTTAACCCAGGGGAGGGTCAATGAGCAGTTCTTC. Protein product: CASSLTQGRVNEQFF.

This clonotype has ten or more counts. The V call is TRBV18, the J call TRBJ2-2, with a possible D match to TRBD2 (5 bases). Germline assignment: CDR1 KGHSH and CDR2 LQKENI. The CDR3 contains 14 residues. Trimming took off 4 bases at V and 1 base at J, with 7 bases between the two ends. CDR3 region: CASSQDLNTGELFF. The CDR3 nucleotides are TGTGCCAGCTCACAGGACTTGAACACCGGGGAGCTGTTTTTT.

This clonotype has ten or more counts. The rearrangement uses TRBV28 and TRBJ1-4, with TRBD1 matching over 8 bases. Germline loops: CDR1 MDHEN, CDR2 SYDVKM. J was trimmed by 8 bases and V by 4 bases; bases with no gene match: 9. The CDR3 sequence is 15 residues long. Here the CDR3 DNA reads TGTGCCAGCAGTTCTCGGACAGGGATTGGAGAAAAACTGTTTTTT. It is translated as CASSSRTGIGEKLFF.

This clonotype was detected many times. The V gene is TRBV18, the J gene TRBJ1-1; the D gene is possibly TRBD1 (6 bases). Germline values: CDR1 KGHSH, CDR2 LQKENI. Between the trimmed V and J ends, which lost 3 bases and 6 bases, there was a span of 17 bases. The CDR3 contains 15 residues. This CDR3 reads CASSPDVNKGAEAFF. DNA of the CDR3: TGTGCCAGCTCACCCGACGTAAATAAGGGGGCTGAAGCTTTCTTT.

In this sample, this clonotype turned up many times. The gene calls are TRBV30 and TRBJ2-7, with 8 bases aligning to TRBD1. The CDR3 has 18 residues. CDR1 and CDR2 from the germline V gene are GTSNPN and SVGIG (reference sequence). The J segment lost 6 bases and the V segment lost 2 bases, leaving 21 bases of the junction unmatched. CDR3 in DNA: TGTGCCTGGAGTTCCCTTTCATTCCCTAGGACAGGGCGCAGCGAGCAGTACTTC. It specifies CAWSSLSFPRTGRSEQYF. The entire variable domain, with the rest obtained from reference TRBV30 and TRBJ2-7, is as follows: SQTIHQWPATLVQPVGSPLSLECTVEGTSNPNLYWYRQAAGRGLQLLFYSVGIGQISSEVPQNLSASRPQDRQFILSSKKLLLSDSGFYLCAWSSLSFPRTGRSEQYFGPGTRLTVT.

The J gene is TRBJ2-1, the V gene TRBV7-6; 8 bases are a match to TRBD2. The V and J ends lost 2 bases and 0 bases, in that order; junction bases with no gene match: 9. The CDR3 extends over 18 amino acids. Germline CDR1 reads SGHVS; CDR2 reads FNYEAQ. DNA for the CDR3: TGTGCCAGCAGCTTATCTAGCGGGCCCAGTAGCTCCTACAATGAGCAGTTCTTC. Residues: CASSLSSGPSSSYNEQFF.

This clonotype was counted ten times or more. The J gene is TRBJ2-3, the V gene TRBV4-2; unclear D gene. The CDR3 contains 17 residues. Trimming took off 0 bases at V and 5 bases at J, with 18 bases between the two ends. Germline V CDR1 and CDR2: LGHNA, YNFKEQ. The CDR3 loop reads CASSQDLLLGLGDTQYF. The CDR3 bases are TGTGCCAGCAGCCAAGATCTACTCCTAGGGCTTGGAGATACGCAGTATTTT.

The sample holds many counts of this clonotype. The genes are TRBV10-3 and TRBJ2-5; D is undetermined. Germline CDR1 reads ENHRY; CDR2 reads SYGVKD. The CDR3 consists of 15 residues. The V end was cut by 0 bases, the J end by 5 bases, with 13 bases between. The DNA for the CDR3 is TGTGCCATCAGTGAGTCTGACCCGGTCGGGGAGACCCAGTACTTC. Its translation is CAISESDPVGETQYF.

This clonotype was counted at least ten times. This chain links TRBV4-3 with TRBJ2-7, with a tentative D call TRBD1 (6 bases). V lost 3 bases to trimming and J lost 0 bases, with 9 bases between them. Germline V lookup: CDR1 LGHNA, CDR2 YSLEER. This CDR3 contains 14 residues. Here the CDR3 reads CASSQGTSSYEQYF. CDR3 coding DNA: TGCGCCAGCAGCCAGGGGACAAGCTCCTACGAGCAGTACTTC.

This clonotype has a count of ten or more. The CDR3 bases are TGCAGTGCTAGAGAACTAGCGGAATACTACGAGCAGTACTTC. This codes for CSARELAEYYEQYF. The rearrangement joins TRBV20-1 to TRBJ2-7; TRBD2 matches at 8 bases. Per the germline V gene, CDR1 is DFQATT and CDR2 is SNEGSKA (reference sequence). V shed 0 bases and J 3 bases; nucleotides not matched to a gene: 4. The CDR3 has 14 residues.